Listed here are 8 T cell receptor beta chains from one sample, sequenced in a study of T cell responses to AZD1222 COVID-19 vaccine. This table comes from immunoSEQ multiplex PCR, and its TCRdb copy is limited to in-frame clones, with some not included. The sample shows some 150,000 clones, around 89% of them seen only once. Sequenced here: peripheral blood, sampled on day 0 of AZD1222 vaccination. These receptors all stem from an adult in good health.

The chain joins TRBV5-5 to TRBJ1-2; D unresolved. This CDR3 contains 13 residues. Per the germline V gene, CDR1 is SGHKS and CDR2 is YYEKEE (reference sequence). The V gene lost 4 bases and the J gene lost 1 base, with 8 bases spanning the gap. CDR3 amino acids: CASSKDNNYGYTF. For the CDR3, the DNA is TGTGCCAGCAGCAAAGACAATAACTATGGCTACACCTTC.

This sequence joins TRBV6-5 and TRBJ2-1; 10 bases map to TRBD1. Germline CDR1 reads MNHEY; CDR2 reads SVGAGI. The CDR3 is made up of 14 amino acids. J lost 9 bases, V lost 5 bases, and 7 bases had no gene match. CDR3 sequence (DNA): TGTGCCAGCAGTATTGGACAGGGGGAGAGTGAGCAGTTCTTC. Translating it yields CASSIGQGESEQFF.

The chain is built from TRBV5-4 and TRBJ2-2, with 9 positions matching TRBD2. Germline V gives CDR1 SGHNT, CDR2 YYREEE (reference sequence). V lost 4 bases to trimming and J lost 7 bases; unmatched junction nucleotides: 5. The CDR3 is made up of 14 amino acids. Here the CDR3 reads CASSDSGGSGELFF. The CDR3 coding sequence is TGTGCCAGCAGCGATAGCGGGGGTAGCGGGGAGCTGTTTTTT.

The chain carries TRBV2 and TRBJ2-3; TRBD1 agrees at 8 bases. V shed 4 bases and J 0 bases; nucleotides not matched to a gene: 0. Germline CDR1 reads SNHLY; CDR2 reads FYNNEI. CDR3 length: 14 amino acids. The CDR3 protein is CASSGDRSTDTQYF. The CDR3 region has the DNA TGTGCCAGCAGTGGGGACAGGAGCACAGATACGCAGTATTTT.

This CDR3 reads CASSLRRRGGTSTDTQYF. The CDR3 DNA reads TGTGCCAGCAGCTTACGGCGGAGGGGGGGGACTAGCACAGATACGCAGTATTTT. V usage is TRBV7-2 and J usage is TRBJ2-3, with a possible D match to TRBD2 (7 bases). The CDR3 totals 18 residues. Germline CDR1 is SGHTA and CDR2 is FQGNSA. V was clipped by 2 bases and J by 0 bases, with 18 bases between them. Using reference TRBV7-2 and TRBJ2-3 for the parts outside the CDR3, the full variable domain is GAGVSQSPSNKVTEKGKDVELRCDPISGHTALYWYRQSLGQGLEFLIYFQGNSAPDKSGLPSDRFSAERTGGSVSTLTIQRTQQEDSAVYLCASSLRRRGGTSTDTQYFGPGTRLTVL.

This chain links TRBV7-8 with TRBJ1-1, with 7 bases aligning to TRBD1. Per germline, CDR1 SGHVS and CDR2 FQNEAQ. This CDR3 contains 16 residues. The V gene end was trimmed by 3 bases and the J gene end by 0 bases; junction bases not matched to a gene: 7. DNA of the CDR3: TGTGCCAGCAGCTTCTTCTCCAGGGGGATGAACACTGAAGCTTTCTTT. Its protein is CASSFFSRGMNTEAFF.

The V call is TRBV11-2, the J call TRBJ2-1; 8 positions match TRBD2. The CDR3 loop spans 15 amino acids. Losses at the gene ends were 3 bases for V and 2 bases for J; bases not matched to a gene: 3. Germline V gives CDR1 SGHAT, CDR2 FQNNGV. CDR3 protein: CASSFDGRAYNEQFF. In DNA form, the CDR3 reads TGTGCCAGCAGCTTTGACGGGAGGGCCTACAATGAGCAGTTCTTC.

V and J are TRBV9 and TRBJ2-5, with TRBD2 matching 7 bases. Trimming removed 0 bases from V and 5 bases from J; junction bases left unmatched: 4. The CDR3 totals 14 residues. Per germline, CDR1 SGDLS and CDR2 YYNGEE. Written as DNA, the CDR3 is TGTGCCAGCAGCGTAGGGGACTATGGGGAGACCCAGTACTTC. Translated, it gives CASSVGDYGETQYF.